A single sample gave rise to the 26 T cell receptor beta chains below, sequenced in a study of T-cell memory formation after mild COVID-19. TCRdb reanalysed the 5' RACE reads using MiXCR and keeps one entry per CDR3 protein. The table lists 35,000 to 50,000 distinct CDR3 sequences, 6% to 7% of them singletons. Material: PBMCs or a T cell subset sorted from them (not recorded which). The receptors were gathered from an adult who had mild COVID-19 (a few samples of this study predate the infection). Cell type and time point are not known.

This clonotype has at least ten counts. The chain uses TRBV20-1 and TRBJ1-5, with D uncertain. Germline-derived CDR1 and CDR2 are DFQATT and SNEGSKA (reference sequence). This CDR3 comprises 12 residues. The V end lost 6 bases, the J end lost 2 bases, and 8 bases lay between the germline ends. CDR3: CSASTGNQPQHF. DNA for the CDR3: TGCAGTGCGTCAACAGGCAATCAGCCCCAGCATTTT.

This clonotype was seen at least ten times. The V and J genes are TRBV3-1 and TRBJ2-3, with unresolved D. Germline CDR1 and CDR2: LGHDT and YNNKEL (reference sequence). The CDR3 contains 16 residues. Trimming left V 1 base short and J 2 bases short, with 13 bases between. CDR3 coding DNA: TGTGCCAGCAGCCAAGCCAAGGGAACCACCACAGATACGCAGTATTTT. As protein: CASSQAKGTTTDTQYF.

This clonotype was observed many times. The chain joins TRBV4-1 to TRBJ2-5; tentative D call: TRBD2 (7 bases). Trimming removed 2 bases from V and 2 bases from J, with 12 bases in between. There are 15 residues in the CDR3. Germline lookup yields CDR1 MGHRA and CDR2 YSYEKL. CDR3 in DNA: TGCGCCAGCAGCCAATCCGGGGGGCGTCAAGAGACCCAGTACTTC. It translates to CASSQSGGRQETQYF.

The CDR3 is CASSSLTGGRRGEQFF. The CDR3, as DNA: TGTGCCAGCAGTTCCCTAACTGGCGGGAGAAGGGGTGAGCAGTTCTTC. The rearrangement links TRBV28 to TRBJ2-1, with TRBD2 matching 7 bases. Germline CDR1 is MDHEN and CDR2 is SYDVKM. Trimming cost V 4 bases and J 9 bases; bases outside gene matches: 15. This CDR3 region has 16 residues. The whole variable domain, remainder taken from reference TRBV28 and TRBJ2-1, is DVKVTQSSRYLVKRTGEKVFLECVQDMDHENMFWYRQDPGLGLRLIYFSYDVKMKEKGDIPEGYSVSREKKERFSLILESASTNQTSMYLCASSSLTGGRRGEQFFGPGTRLTVL.

This clonotype was seen at least ten times. The rearrangement uses TRBV4-2 and TRBJ2-1, with TRBD2 matching 8 bases. This CDR3 spans 18 amino acids. V lost 0 bases and J lost 4; bases outside the gene matches: 11. Germline loops: CDR1 LGHNA, CDR2 YNFKEQ. CDR3 coding DNA: TGTGCCAGCAGCCAAGACGTAAGCGGGAGCTCCCAATACAATGAGCAGTTCTTC. Translated: CASSQDVSGSSQYNEQFF.

This clonotype has ten or more counts. The chain combines TRBV7-2 with TRBJ1-1; tentatively, D is TRBD1 (5 bases). From germline, CDR1 is SGHTA and CDR2 FQGNSA. The CDR3 covers 13 residues. The ends were cut back, 2 bases at V and 3 bases at J, with 7 bases in the middle. CDR3 amino acids: CASSLQGYTEAFF. The CDR3 DNA reads as TGTGCCAGCAGCTTACAGGGCTACACTGAAGCTTTCTTT.

This clonotype was recorded many times. The chain is built from TRBV5-1 and TRBJ2-3; the D gene is possibly TRBD2 (7 bases). The CDR3 has 16 amino acids. Germline CDR1 and CDR2: SGHRS and YFSETQ. The V and J ends lost 4 bases and 0 bases respectively, with 15 bases between them. The CDR3 here is CASSLRGAPSTDTQYF. Written as DNA, the CDR3 is TGCGCCAGCAGCCTCCGGGGGGCCCCCAGCACAGATACGCAGTATTTT.

This clonotype was found many times. The genes are TRBV9 and TRBJ2-3; the D is unclear. Germline values: CDR1 SGDLS, CDR2 YYNGEE. With 0 bases removed from V and 0 bases from J, the gap between germline ends came to 2 bases. CDR3 length: 13 residues. The CDR3 coding sequence is TGTGCCAGCAGCGTAGTTAGCACAGATACGCAGTATTTT. It is translated as CASSVVSTDTQYF.

A few counts support this clonotype. CDR3 protein: CASSFKSTGDQTLHF. DNA for the CDR3: TGTGCCAGCAGCTTCAAGTCGACGGGGGACCAGACCCTCCACTTT. V gene TRBV6-5 combines with J gene TRBJ1-6; maybe TRBD1 (5 bases). There are 15 residues in the CDR3. Trimming took off 6 bases at V and 14 bases at J, with 23 bases between the two ends. The V gene's germline CDR1 is MNHEY and CDR2 SVGAGI.

In its sample, this clonotype was seen a few times. The J gene is TRBJ2-4, the V gene TRBV20-1; 7 bases are a match to TRBD2. Germline trimming cut 1 base from V and 0 bases from J; bases unmatched to any gene: 6. This CDR3 region has 16 residues. CDR1 is DFQATT, CDR2 SNEGSKA, per germline (reference sequence). The CDR3 sequence: CSARVGSGLAKNIQYF. In DNA form, the CDR3 reads TGCAGTGCTAGAGTGGGTAGCGGGTTAGCCAAAAACATTCAGTACTTC.

The V and J genes are TRBV30 and TRBJ2-5; D is perhaps TRBD1 (5 bases). V lost 0 bases and J lost 2, with 7 bases in between. CDR1 is GTSNPN and CDR2 is SVGIG in the germline V gene (reference sequence). The CDR3 loop spans 13 amino acids. Here the CDR3 reads CAWSVGQQETQYF. Here the CDR3 DNA reads TGTGCCTGGAGTGTAGGACAACAAGAGACCCAGTACTTC.

This clonotype occurred many times. This chain links TRBV6-2 or TRBV6-3 with TRBJ2-5; tentatively, D is TRBD2 (5 bases). Germline V gives CDR1 MNHEY, CDR2 SVGEGT. The CDR3 contains 13 residues. V gave up 3 bases and J gave up 4 bases, with 9 bases separating them. The CDR3 coding sequence is TGTGCCAGCAGTTATGGGAGCCTAGAGACCCAGTACTTC. This sequence encodes CASSYGSLETQYF.

This clonotype was detected ten times or more. This chain links TRBV7-2 with TRBJ2-7; possibly TRBD1 or TRBD2 for D (6 bases each). This CDR3 contains 18 residues. V lost 0 bases, J lost 0 bases, and 18 bases lay in between. Looked up from germline, CDR1 is SGHTA and CDR2 is FQGNSA. The CDR3 region has the DNA TGTGCCAGCAGCTTAGCGAACAGGGCAAGGACTAACTCCTACGAGCAGTACTTC. This encodes CASSLANRARTNSYEQYF. The entire variable domain, with the rest obtained from reference TRBV7-2 and TRBJ2-7, is as follows: GAGVSQSPSNKVTEKGKDVELRCDPISGHTALYWYRQSLGQGLEFLIYFQGNSAPDKSGLPSDRFSAERTGGSVSTLTIQRTQQEDSAVYLCASSLANRARTNSYEQYFGPGTRLTVT.

This clonotype has ten or more counts. The chain couples TRBV5-1 to TRBJ1-3; 9 bases fit TRBD1. V trimming: 4 bases; J trimming: 3 bases; junction bases outside the gene matches: 8. Germline values: CDR1 SGHRS, CDR2 YFSETQ. The CDR3 length is 16 residues. The CDR3: CASSPTGTGYGNTIYF. The DNA of the CDR3 is TGCGCCAGCAGCCCGACCGGGACAGGGTATGGAAACACCATATATTTT.

The V gene is TRBV28, the J gene TRBJ2-7; 9 nucleotides line up with TRBD2. Germline CDR1 is MDHEN and CDR2 is SYDVKM. CDR3 size: 17 residues. V was clipped by 0 bases and J by 6 bases; unmatched bases: 12. CDR3 nucleotide sequence: TGTGCCAGCAGTTTATGGGGTGCTGGTAGCGGGAGCGGCGAGCAGTACTTC. Amino acid sequence: CASSLWGAGSGSGEQYF.

V and J are TRBV6-1 and TRBJ2-7, with 9 bases identical to TRBD1. The CDR3 contains 17 residues. Trimming removed 2 bases from V and 4 bases from J; junction bases left unmatched: 12. Germline loops: CDR1 MNHNS, CDR2 SASEGT. CDR3 sequence: CASSEFSGLGQGYEQYF. CDR3 bases: TGTGCCAGCAGTGAATTTTCTGGTTTGGGACAGGGTTACGAGCAGTACTTC.

In this sample, this clonotype turned up many times. This sequence joins TRBV24-1 and TRBJ2-3; 7 nucleotides align to TRBD2. This CDR3 contains 16 residues. V trimming: 7 bases; J trimming: 0 bases; junction bases outside the gene matches: 9. Per germline, CDR1 KGHDR and CDR2 SFDVKD. The CDR3 DNA reads TGTGCCACCAGCCTCCGACTAGCTTCAAGCACAGATACGCAGTATTTT. It is translated as CATSLRLASSTDTQYF.

The sample holds many counts of this clonotype. The J gene is TRBJ2-7, the V gene TRBV4-2; 9 nucleotides align to TRBD1. The CDR3 loop spans 16 amino acids. Germline V gene data show CDR1 as LGHNA and CDR2 as YNFKEQ. With 0 bases clipped from V and 5 bases from J, the junction kept 8 bases outside the gene matches. The CDR3 region has the DNA TGTGCCAGCAGCCAAGATATAACAGGGGGCAAGGACGAGCAGTACTTC. As protein: CASSQDITGGKDEQYF.

As DNA, the CDR3 is TGTGCCTCTCGCCAGCAGGGAAACTATGGCTACACCTTC. Its translation: CASRQQGNYGYTF. The chain joins TRBV2 to TRBJ1-2; possible D gene TRBD1, 5 bases. The CDR3 consists of 13 residues. V shed 11 bases and J shed 2 bases, with 15 bases lying between them. Germline CDR1 is SNHLY and CDR2 is FYNNEI.

The V and J genes are TRBV30 and TRBJ1-2; D is undetermined. CDR1 is GTSNPN, CDR2 SVGIG, per germline (reference sequence). V shed 2 bases and J shed 4 bases, with 8 bases lying between them. The CDR3 consists of 12 residues. CDR3 loop: CAWSPGFYGYTF. CDR3 DNA sequence: TGTGCCTGGAGTCCAGGCTTCTATGGCTACACCTTC.

This clonotype has at least ten counts. V and J are TRBV12-3 or TRBV12-4 and TRBJ2-3, with TRBD2 identical over 9 bases. The V gene end was trimmed by 8 bases and the J gene end by 4 bases; junction bases not matched to a gene: 4. CDR3 length: 13 amino acids. Here the CDR3 DNA reads TGTGCCAGCCGAAAGCGGGGGGCAGATACGCAGTATTTT. Translating it yields CASRKRGADTQYF.

This clonotype was recorded at least ten times. The V gene is TRBV5-4, the J gene TRBJ2-7; 7 bases fit TRBD2. Germline values: CDR1 SGHNT, CDR2 YYREEE (reference sequence). V shed 4 bases and J 0 bases; nucleotides not matched to a gene: 7. CDR3 length: 15 amino acids. This CDR3 is CASSPSGRSSYEQYF. CDR3 sequence (DNA): TGTGCCAGCAGCCCTAGCGGCCGGAGCTCCTACGAGCAGTACTTC.

This clonotype occurred many times. This chain uses TRBV12-3 or TRBV12-4 with TRBJ1-2; D possibly corresponds to TRBD1 (6 bases). With 5 bases removed from V and 4 bases from J, the gap between germline ends came to 14 bases. This CDR3 has 14 amino acids. The CDR3 here is CASSLAGQTYGYTF. CDR3 nucleotide sequence: TGTGCCAGCAGTCTCGCGGGACAAACCTATGGCTACACCTTC.

This clonotype has at least ten counts. The CDR3 sequence is CASSLVRGRTGELFF. The DNA for the CDR3 is TGTGCCAGCAGCTTAGTCAGGGGGCGGACCGGGGAGCTGTTTTTT. The chain couples TRBV11-2 to TRBJ2-2; 8 bases are a match to TRBD1. Germline values: CDR1 SGHAT, CDR2 FQNNGV. CDR3 length: 15 amino acids. Trimming cost V 1 base and J 5 bases; bases outside gene matches: 3. Full variable domain (outside the CDR3, taken from reference TRBV11-2 and TRBJ2-2): EAGVAQSPRYKIIEKRQSVAFWCNPISGHATLYWYQQILGQGPKLLIQFQNNGVVDDSQLPKDRFSAERLKGVDSTLKIQPAKLEDSAVYLCASSLVRGRTGELFFGEGSRLTVL.

The table lists this clonotype with many counts. The chain uses TRBV5-5 and TRBJ2-7; TRBD1 matches at 9 bases. In germline, CDR1 is SGHKS, CDR2 YYEKEE (reference sequence). V shed 4 bases, J shed 2 bases, and the junction held 7 bases outside the gene matches. CDR3 length: 15 amino acids. CDR3 bases: TGTGCCAGCAGCGAGCAGGGACAGGGCCCCTACGAGCAGTACTTC. Translation gives CASSEQGQGPYEQYF.

In this sample, this clonotype turned up many times. The rearrangement links TRBV20-1 to TRBJ2-3; tentatively, D is TRBD2 (6 bases). The germline V gene encodes CDR1 DFQATT and CDR2 SNEGSKA (reference sequence). V gave up 2 bases and J gave up 0 bases, with 9 bases separating them. The CDR3 covers 14 residues. CDR3 loop: CSARTGTSTDTQYF. DNA of the CDR3: TGCAGTGCTAGAACCGGGACTAGCACAGATACGCAGTATTTT.